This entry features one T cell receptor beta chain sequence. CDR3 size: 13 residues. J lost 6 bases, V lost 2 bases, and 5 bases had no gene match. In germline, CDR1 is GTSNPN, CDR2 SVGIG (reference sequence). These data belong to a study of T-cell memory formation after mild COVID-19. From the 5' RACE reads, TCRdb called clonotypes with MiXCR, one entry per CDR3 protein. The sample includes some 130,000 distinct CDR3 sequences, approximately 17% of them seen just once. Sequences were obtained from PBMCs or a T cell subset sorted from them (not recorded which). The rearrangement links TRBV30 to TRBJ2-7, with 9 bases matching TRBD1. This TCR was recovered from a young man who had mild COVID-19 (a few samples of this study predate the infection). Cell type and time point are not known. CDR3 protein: CAWSYRGPGEQYF. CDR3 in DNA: TGTGCCTGGAGTTACAGGGGGCCGGGCGAGCAGTACTTC.